These 5 T cell receptor beta chains share one sample of origin, sequenced in a study of T-cell reconstitution after alpha-beta-depleted transplantation in children. TCRbeta library preparation incorporated unique molecular identifiers. TCRdb itself ran the PCR reads through MiXCR, one entry per CDR3 protein. This table has about 830,000 distinct CDR3 sequences, about 15% appearing once. The sequences come from PBMCs, mostly from graft donor cells, collected 360 days after TCRalphabeta/CD19-depleted stem cell transplant. These receptors were obtained from a male patient between 5 and 17 years old who had a stem cell transplant for acute lymphoblastic leukemia, so the T cells may come from the graft donor.

The chain recombines TRBV12-3 or TRBV12-4 with TRBJ1-1; no clear D. The CDR3 length is 12 residues. Trimming cost V 6 bases and J 7 bases, with 12 bases left between them. DNA of the CDR3: TGTGCCAGCAGCACTGACATGGATGAAGCTTTCTTT. The encoded protein is CASSTDMDEAFF.

The CDR3 region is CASSGFARGRFLDTGELFF. As DNA, the CDR3 is TGTGCCAGCAGTGGATTTGCTAGGGGAAGGTTTCTCGATACCGGGGAGCTGTTTTTT. The chain carries TRBV25-1 and TRBJ2-2; D is perhaps TRBD1 (5 bases). This CDR3 has 19 amino acids. Germline lookup yields CDR1 MGHDK and CDR2 SYGVNS. Trimming removed 4 bases from V and 5 bases from J, with 26 bases in between.

This clonotype came up many times. The chain employs TRBV20-1 and TRBJ1-1, with 10 bases lining up with TRBD1. This CDR3 comprises 15 residues. In germline, CDR1 is DFQATT, CDR2 SNEGSKA (reference sequence). V lost 2 bases and J lost 0; bases outside the gene matches: 3. CDR3 in amino acids: CSARRQGAMNTEAFF. CDR3 nucleotides: TGCAGTGCTAGAAGACAGGGGGCGATGAACACTGAAGCTTTCTTT.

The table lists this clonotype with many counts. The chain couples TRBV29-1 to TRBJ1-2; D possibly corresponds to TRBD1 (5 bases). Germline CDR1 and CDR2: SQVTM and ANQGSEA. The CDR3 extends over 11 amino acids. The V end lost 7 bases, the J end lost 10 bases, and 16 bases lay between the germline ends. The CDR3 is CSAERGVDYTF. The CDR3 coding sequence is TGCAGCGCCGAACGGGGCGTAGACTACACCTTC.

This clonotype was counted between two and nine times. The chain combines TRBV12-3 or TRBV12-4 with TRBJ2-5; 8 bases map to TRBD2. V gave up 4 bases and J gave up 5 bases; unmatched junction bases: 15. CDR3 length equals 17 residues. CDR3 sequence: CASSSPPLLAGEETQYF. The CDR3, as DNA: TGTGCCAGCAGTTCCCCACCCCTGCTAGCGGGTGAGGAGACCCAGTACTTC.